This TCR beta chain derives from a study of cytomegalovirus exposure and HLA in healthy donors (dated by TCRdb to the late 2010s). Broadly, across the study: An earlier analysis of some 620 of the donors reported 276 Gb of sequence data and 117 million unique TCR beta sequences obtained from some 200 million T cells. In addition to the first cohort of 666 subjects, a separate validation cohort of approximately 120 different subjects was used. All discovery cohort repertoires had been generated using a single sequencing platform. To study patterns of TCR occurrence, a later analysis re-analyzed previously published TCR beta repertoires from more than 550 donors and added high-resolution HLA genotyping. In a later genetic analysis, genome-wide SNP genotypes for about three fifths of the roughly 670 donors were used, and that subset was treated as a discovery cohort. An early release covering roughly 640 HLA-typed donors comprised about 310 gigabases of sequencing data and tens of millions of unique TCR sequences. Because of strong linkage in the cohort, roughly five DR-DQ haplotypes were treated as single units for association and clustering. The study aimed to test whether cataloging public T cell receptors could reveal signatures of past pathogen exposure. In the later analysis, no new phenotypic data were used to find candidate immune exposures; instead, reliance was placed on TCR beta sequences and their occurrence across donors. The genetic ancestry cluster associated with self-reported Caucasian donors included around 76% of the roughly 380 genotyped donors. The number of typed donors differed by locus: roughly 629-640 for A, B, C, DRB1 and DQB1; approximately 520 for DQA1; approximately 610 for DPA1; and roughly 450 for DPB1. High-throughput TCR immunosequencing, statistical association of individual TCRs with disease status, and machine learning were combined to predict cytomegalovirus infection status. Alongside the repertoire data, information on donor age, sex, ethnicity and CMV serostatus was compiled. In an earlier analysis of 500 to 650 of the donors, high-throughput TCR beta sequencing was used to judge whether each TCR beta V gene segment behaved as functional or pseudogenic. The study used immunosequencing to profile the T cell repertoires of several hundred subjects and linked those repertoires to cytomegalovirus serostatus. Among 350 to 400 genotyped donors of the cohort, an average of approximately 250,000 unique TCR beta nucleotide sequences were sequenced per donor, roughly 18% of them non-productive. HLA typing included class I and class II loci at four-digit resolution. Broader findings and caveats from the paper: Across donors, most TCR sequences were observed very rarely, whereas some public TCRs were present in many individuals. A later analysis found that HLA-associated TCR beta chains were more clonally expanded and had lower generation probabilities than equally common non-associated chains. A cluster of highly shared sequence variants was judged likely to represent a technical artifact of the sequencing pipeline. Immune exposure information for the cohort was limited to CMV serostatus. Compared with the approximately 700-donor mean, donors in an Asian-associated ancestry cluster had fewer N-insertions in productive TCRs, according to a later genetic analysis. In a later analysis, several top co-occurrence clusters were reported to appear linked to parvovirus B19, influenza, CMV and Epstein-Barr virus. In a later analysis, most CMV-associated TCR beta chains were found to appear HLA-restricted, with HLA associations seemingly driven largely by CMV exposure. In a later genetic analysis, a missense DCLRE1C variant was associated with V-gene and J-gene trimming of TCR beta chains, and the association was replicated in an independent cohort. The study listed 150 to 200 TCR beta chains as associated with cytomegalovirus. When HLA alleles, especially DR and DQ, strongly co-occurred, attributing TCR associations to individual alleles was difficult. The earlier analysis of almost 600 of the donors excluded roughly 17 rarely observed V segments, including chromosome 9 orphons, because counts were too low. According to a later analysis, TCR association rates differed among HLA loci, with DRB1 alleles showing the most associated TCRs and HLA-C alleles showing the fewest. The authors suggested that the approach could potentially be generalized to other disease states and immunological phenotypes. Correlated functional status among segregating V segments might be attributable to linkage disequilibrium, but an unknown experimental factor could not be ruled out. A few of the identified cytomegalovirus-associated TCR beta chains were confirmed in vitro to be specific for cytomegalovirus antigens. In an earlier analysis of fewer than 750 of the donors, most TCR beta V segments were observed in productive rearrangements about 87% or about 30% of the time, broadly matching IMGT annotations. A further reported finding was that TCR beta sequences accurately predicted the HLA-A and HLA-B alleles for most subjects in the first cohort. Because HLA typing was missing for some donors at each locus, association tests included only the typed subset. The cohort was sequenced for TCR beta chains only, and without alpha or paired-chain data the features that could be detected were limited. The classifier was reported to diagnose cytomegalovirus status with high specificity and sensitivity in both the original and validation cohorts. Presence/absence analyses assumed roughly uniform sequencing depth across donors, an assumption that may not hold. Some IMGT-functional V segments, including TRBV6-2 and TRBV6-3, could not be told apart with the 87-base-pair reads, so those segments were excluded. At a false discovery rate of 0.05, a later analysis linked under 20,000 TCR beta sequences to specific HLA alleles.

Library construction relied on the immunoSEQ multiplex PCR assay. For the multiplex PCR, a mixture combining 60 forward primers for TCR Vbeta segments and 13 reverse primers for TCR Jbeta segments was used. A multiplex PCR assay on genomic DNA amplified the CDR3 region of rearranged TCR beta genes. On the Illumina HiSeq System, the amplified TCR beta libraries were sequenced as 87-base-pair reads. The original pipeline was this. In a later analysis, 77 million or so unique TCR beta chains were counted across the 500 to 850 repertoires, and roughly 9.9 million of these chains were shared by at least two donors. To remove PCR and sequencing errors, raw reads were error-corrected and collapsed into unique sequences using a nearest-neighbor algorithm that merged closely related sequences. To assign V, D and J gene segments, CDR3 sequences were aligned to IMGT reference sequences. For a sequence to be retained, at least a six-nucleotide match to both a V gene segment and a J gene segment was required. Rearrangements were called productive when the CDR3 lacked stop codons and stayed in frame with V and J; all others were non-productive. Following IMGT convention, CDR3 was defined as the stretch from the second conserved V-encoded cysteine to the conserved J-encoded phenylalanine. The earlier analysis of a few hundred of the donors excluded any sequence lacking an unambiguous match to a single V gene segment. In an earlier analysis of some 590 of the donors, V segments were called functional above 56.7% productive rearrangements and were called segregating when the between-donor standard deviation exceeded 5%. A statistical classification framework was built for diagnosing cytomegalovirus status from the catalog of TCR beta chain sequences. V and J gene assignment, in a later analysis, came from comparing TCR nucleotide sequences with IMGT/GENE-DB human TR gene sequences. In a later analysis, CDR3 sequences and most-parsimonious VDJ recombination scenarios were assigned using the TCRdist pipeline. A later analysis defined each TCR beta chain by its CDR3 amino acid sequence plus V-gene family, and excluded reads lacking a unique V-gene family. As a way to deal with suspected cross-contamination and a sequencing artifact, a later analysis dropped 450 to 700 nucleotide sequences that were highly shared and had low generation probability. A later analysis calculated a clonal expansion index for each public chain from normalized within-repertoire ranks of inferred template counts. In a later analysis, generation probabilities were computed using a VDJ recombination model fitted to out-of-frame rearrangements, and the results were checked against IGoR. In a later analysis, TCR-TCR, TCR-HLA and TCR-CMV co-occurrence was scored with hypergeometric tests, and a repertoire-size bias correction was applied to TCR pairs. In a later analysis, false discovery rates were estimated by permuting HLA or CMV assignments 20 times. In a later analysis, co-occurring TCRs were grouped with DBSCAN, and TCRdist sequence similarity was added when clustering was performed within HLA-allele-positive subsets. Co-occurrence clustering excluded repertoires with fewer than 30,000 or more than 120,000 public chains, plus five with anomalous nucleotide sharing. As stored in TCRdb, this immuneACCESS dataset retains in-frame rearrangements with V and J assigned. A fraction of the clones does not appear; measured against another copy, unresolved V genes explain less than half of the discrepancy, and the remainder lacks a known reason. The V and J calls and the clone size are those of that table, but D and trimming were determined from the DNA. The table for this sample lists 150,000 to 200,000 clones; around 83% of them were counted only once. About 1.8% of the sample is taken by the ten largest.

As for this clone: Its binding antigen is unknown. The sample holds no much larger clone one base away, and base qualities are not on file.

The germline V gene gives CDR1 as KGHSH and CDR2 as LQKENI. The V and J ends are trimmed by 3 bases and 0 bases, leaving 14 bases between them. The CDR3 runs 17 residues from the cysteine to the phenylalanine. Of the read, only the CDR3 DNA is kept; its 51 bases are in frame from base 1. In total, more than 500 healthy bone marrow donors made up the cohort. At the time of sampling, every cohort member was nominally healthy, though immune exposures that went unrecorded were likely present. The donor was CMV seronegative and belonged to the group of 380 or so seronegative cohort members. A peripheral blood sample was collected from each donor, and TCR beta sequencing was performed on peripheral blood mononuclear cells. Genomic DNA extraction from the blood cell samples was performed with the Qiagen DNeasy Blood Extraction Kit.

The sample comprised PBMCs. This receptor chain uses TRBV18 and TRBJ1-4; D gene: possibly TRBD1, on 5 matching bases. This clonotype was obtained from a woman aged 18 to 35 in good health and CMV-seronegative. CDR3 protein: CASSPSADTSTNEKLFF. At the DNA level, the sequence is TGTGCCAGCTCACCTTCCGCGGACACCTCAACTAATGAAAAACTGTTTTTT.